This T cell receptor (beta chain) was sequenced in a study of blood T cell repertoires in COVID-19. Study-wide context: T cells, B-cell-depleted T cells, or PBMCs supplied cDNA or gDNA.

Under the authors' procedure: By means of reference gene primer amplification, nucleated cell counts were estimated. Sequencing was performed with immunoSEQ multiplex PCR; in TCRdb, only in-frame clones are kept and a portion is missing. The V and J calls and clone size were taken over from that table, and D and trimming were inferred from the DNA. The sample includes approximately 250,000 clones, around 90% of them seen just once. This CDR3 is 13 amino acids long. Trimming took off 6 bases at V and 8 bases at J, with 16 bases between the two ends. This sequence originates from a man under 40 with COVID-19, enrolled during active disease. The sequencing input was peripheral blood. V gene TRBV12-3 or TRBV12-4 combines with J gene TRBJ1-2; D remains unclear. The CDR3 spells CASSNREFKGYTF. CDR3 nucleotide sequence: TGTGCCAGCAGCAACCGGGAGTTCAAGGGCTACACCTTC.